This T cell receptor (beta chain) originates from a study of T cell responses to AZD1222 COVID-19 vaccine. Findings and caveats of the study: Close to half of all spike-specific TCRs reportedly target regions of the variants that are unmutated. Mostly white British, mostly female donors; authors suggested clonal diversity may be underestimated.

Germline V gene lookup returns CDR1 SGHAT and CDR2 FQDESV (reference sequence). There are 15 residues in the CDR3. Trimming cost V 5 bases and J 6 bases; bases outside gene matches: 6. Of note for this clone: Its target is unknown.

The protocol was immunoSEQ multiplex PCR, while the TCRdb copy is restricted to in-frame clones and leaves out a portion. The sample yields more than 110,000 clones, about 94% seen once. The TCR was taken from an adult in good health. This chain joins TRBV11-1 and TRBJ2-7; TRBD2 matches 14 bases. The specimen comprised peripheral blood, sampled on day 0 of AZD1222 vaccination. This chain's CDR3 is CASSPGTSGSGEQYF. CDR3 nucleotides: TGTGCCAGCAGCCCCGGGACTAGCGGGAGTGGCGAGCAGTACTTC.